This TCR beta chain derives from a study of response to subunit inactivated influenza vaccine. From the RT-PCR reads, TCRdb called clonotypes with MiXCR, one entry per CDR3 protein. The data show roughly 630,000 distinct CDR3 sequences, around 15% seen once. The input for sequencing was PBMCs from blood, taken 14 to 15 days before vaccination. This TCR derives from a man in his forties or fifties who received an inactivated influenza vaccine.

The CDR3 region has the DNA TGTGCCAGCAGCCAATCTAACAATGAGCAGTTCTTC. This encodes CASSQSNNEQFF. V and J are TRBV3-1 and TRBJ2-1; D gene unclear. The germline V gene encodes CDR1 LGHDT and CDR2 YNNKEL (reference sequence). V lost 2 bases to trimming and J lost 5 bases, with 4 bases between them. This CDR3 is built from 12 residues.